This TCR beta chain emerged from a study of graft-versus-host responses after intestinal transplantation. About the research overall: All recipients were given anti-thymocyte globulin induction, and tacrolimus and steroids were then administered for three to four years.

Concerning this clone itself: Antigen: not known.

V shed 1 base, J shed 3 bases, and the junction held 4 bases outside the gene matches. Germline V gene sequence: CDR1 SGHAT, CDR2 FQNNGV. The CDR3 is 15 amino acids. Only in-frame clones appear in the TCRdb table, and some are missing; sequencing was by immunoSEQ multiplex PCR. The sample comprises approximately 94,000 clones, more than 75% of which are singletons, and around 1% rests with the top ten. The clonotype originates from a human donor who was the organ donor for an intestinal transplant. The V call is TRBV11-2, the J call TRBJ2-5; TRBD1 matches 8 bases. The source material was unstimulated CD4+ T cells sorted from spleen or lymph node cells, sampled before transplant. The CDR3 spells CASSLGDRGKETQYF. CDR3 coding DNA: TGTGCCAGCAGCTTAGGCGACAGGGGTAAAGAGACCCAGTACTTC. Full variable domain (remainder filled in from reference TRBV11-2 and TRBJ2-5): EAGVAQSPRYKIIEKRQSVAFWCNPISGHATLYWYQQILGQGPKLLIQFQNNGVVDDSQLPKDRFSAERLKGVDSTLKIQPAKLEDSAVYLCASSLGDRGKETQYFGPGTRLLVL.